These T cell receptor beta chains were read from a single sample in a study of cytomegalovirus exposure and HLA in healthy donors. Sequenced by immunoSEQ multiplex PCR; TCRdb stores in-frame clones only, minus some. The sample holds about 360,000 clones, roughly 85% seen once. Sequencing input: PBMCs. The receptor source for this set is a woman aged 18-29 years in good health and CMV-seronegative. Both conserved end residues are part of each CDR3. D genes are given only for firm matches. Size is omitted from some rows. Given values are once, few, many or a class for expanded clones.

V gene	D gene	clone size	J gene	CDR3 protein	CDR3 DNA
TRBV5-4	.	.	TRBJ2-2	CASSGGPGRRTGELFF	TGTGCCAGCAGCGGAGGGCCGGGACGGAGGACCGGGGAGCTGTTTTTT
TRBV30	.	few	TRBJ2-2	CAWSGSPGELFF	TGTGCCTGGAGTGGGAGCCCCGGGGAGCTGTTTTTT
TRBV30	TRBD2	once	TRBJ2-1	CAWSVALAVSYNEQFF	TGTGCCTGGAGTGTAGCCCTAGCGGTTTCCTACAATGAGCAGTTCTTC
TRBV27	.	.	TRBJ2-2	CASKTGVGTGELFF	TGTGCCAGCAAAACGGGAGTGGGTACCGGGGAGCTGTTTTTT
TRBV6-5	TRBD1	.	TRBJ1-2	CASSSTSGQAEYGYTF	TGTGCCAGCAGTTCCACCTCGGGACAGGCAGAGTATGGCTACACCTTC
TRBV6-6	.	once	TRBJ1-4	CASSYNQANEKLFF	TGTGCCAGCAGTTATAACCAGGCAAATGAAAAACTGTTTTTT
TRBV4-2	TRBD2	.	TRBJ2-1	CASSQEWTSANEQFF	TGTGCCAGCAGCCAAGAGTGGACTAGCGCGAATGAGCAGTTCTTC
TRBV4-1	TRBD1	.	TRBJ1-1	CASSQPRTGEAFF	TGCGCCAGCAGCCAACCGCGGACAGGGGAAGCTTTCTTT
TRBV27	.	.	TRBJ2-1	CASSLIGTINEQFF	TGTGCCAGCAGCCTCATCGGGACAATCAATGAGCAGTTCTTC
TRBV9	.	.	TRBJ2-2	CASTTRSSNTGELFF	TGTGCCAGCACGACTAGGAGCTCGAACACCGGGGAGCTGTTTTTT
TRBV2	.	.	TRBJ2-7	CASNSQKTYEQYF	TGTGCCAGCAATTCACAGAAGACCTACGAGCAGTACTTC
TRBV5-1	.	.	TRBJ2-2	CASRLRTGHNTGELFF	TGCGCCAGCAGGTTGAGAACGGGACACAACACCGGGGAGCTGTTTTTT
TRBV11-2	.	.	TRBJ2-3	CASSLLNQATDTQYF	TGTGCCAGCAGCTTATTGAACCAGGCGACGGATACGCAGTATTTT
TRBV15	.	.	TRBJ2-3	CATSPSGSTDTQYF	TGTGCCACCAGCCCAAGCGGGAGCACAGATACGCAGTATTTT
TRBV9	.	.	TRBJ2-7	CASSAVRLASPSEQYF	TGTGCCAGCAGCGCTGTAAGGTTAGCCAGTCCTTCCGAGCAGTACTTC
TRBV27	.	.	TRBJ2-3	CASRKAGRTDTQYF	TGTGCCAGCAGGAAGGCAGGGCGCACAGATACGCAGTATTTT
TRBV11-2	TRBD2	.	TRBJ2-7	CASSPSSGEYEQYF	TGTGCCAGCAGCCCATCCAGCGGGGAATACGAGCAGTACTTC
TRBV6-5	.	.	TRBJ1-1	CATHQGSEAFF	TGTGCCACTCACCAGGGGTCTGAAGCTTTCTTT
TRBV18	TRBD2	.	TRBJ2-3	CASSPASGATDTQYF	TGTGCCAGCTCACCAGCTAGCGGAGCCACAGATACGCAGTATTTT
TRBV7-8	TRBD2	.	TRBJ2-1	CASSPSGNEQFF	TGTGCCAGCAGCCCTAGCGGCAATGAGCAGTTCTTC
TRBV29-1	.	.	TRBJ2-2	CSVEGAHTGELFF	TGCAGCGTTGAAGGGGCCCATACCGGGGAGCTGTTTTTT
TRBV29-1	.	.	TRBJ2-5	CSVSGGVGEETQYF	TGCAGCGTTTCCGGGGGTGTTGGGGAAGAGACCCAGTACTTC
TRBV19	.	.	TRBJ2-3	CASSIGPRTDTQYF	TGTGCCAGTAGTATAGGACCGAGGACAGATACGCAGTATTTT
TRBV28	TRBD1	.	TRBJ1-5	CASSSTGGRHQPQHF	TGTGCCAGCAGCAGTACAGGGGGCAGGCATCAGCCCCAGCATTTT
TRBV5-1	TRBD1	.	TRBJ1-3	CASSLDRGSSGNTIYF	TGCGCCAGCAGCTTAGACAGGGGTTCTTCTGGAAACACCATATATTTT
TRBV19	.	.	TRBJ1-2	CASSTQGNYGYTF	TGTGCCAGTAGTACCCAGGGTAACTATGGCTACACCTTC
TRBV2	.	few	TRBJ2-7	CASSSGTVSSYEQYF	TGTGCCAGCAGTTCTGGGACTGTTAGCTCCTACGAGCAGTACTTC
TRBV9	.	once	TRBJ2-1	CASSVGPSSYNEQFF	TGTGCCAGCAGCGTAGGCCCGAGCTCCTACAATGAGCAGTTCTTC
TRBV27	.	.	TRBJ1-5	CASSLGANQPQHF	TGTGCCAGCAGTTTAGGGGCTAATCAGCCCCAGCATTTT
TRBV2	.	.	TRBJ2-1	CASLSYNEQFF	TGTGCCAGCCTCTCCTACAATGAGCAGTTCTTC
TRBV27	.	.	TRBJ1-1	CASSFNGPGPVAFF	TGTGCCAGCAGTTTTAATGGGCCTGGGCCGGTGGCTTTCTTT
TRBV6-1	TRBD1	.	TRBJ2-7	CASNAGTGPGEQYF	TGTGCCAGCAACGCCGGGACAGGTCCAGGCGAGCAGTACTTC
TRBV19	TRBD1	.	TRBJ1-5	CASSIDSEGALGPQHF	TGTGCCAGTAGTATAGATAGCGAGGGGGCGCTTGGCCCCCAGCATTTT
TRBV28	TRBD1	.	TRBJ2-7	CASSSQGQGGQYF	TGTGCCAGCAGTTCTCAGGGACAGGGGGGCCAGTACTTC
TRBV5-1	TRBD2	once	TRBJ2-3	CASSLARTSGVTDTQYF	TGCGCCAGCAGCTTGGCTAGGACTAGCGGGGTTACAGATACGCAGTATTTT
TRBV14	TRBD1	few	TRBJ2-3	CASSQDKGAGTDTQYF	TGTGCCAGCAGCCAAGACAAGGGGGCTGGCACAGATACGCAGTATTTT
TRBV28	TRBD1	.	TRBJ1-2	CASMRGGASGYTF	TGTGCCAGCATGAGAGGGGGCGCGAGCGGCTACACCTTC
TRBV7-9	.	.	TRBJ1-4	CASSPPWGGLDEKLFF	TGTGCCAGCAGCCCACCTTGGGGGGGATTAGATGAAAAACTGTTTTTT
TRBV6-1	TRBD1	few	TRBJ2-2	CASSGQGDTGELFF	TGTGCCAGCAGTGGACAGGGGGACACCGGGGAGCTGTTTTTT
TRBV28	.	.	TRBJ2-7	CASSRYRTVHQSRDEQYF	TGTGCCAGCAGTCGATACAGGACAGTTCACCAAAGCCGCGACGAGCAGTACTTC
TRBV7-7	.	few	TRBJ2-5	CASSSLDQETQYF	TGTGCCAGCAGCTCACTAGACCAAGAAACCCAGTACTTC
TRBV4-1	TRBD1	few	TRBJ1-5	CASSQERSQGDQPQHF	TGCGCCAGCAGCCAAGAACGCTCCCAGGGGGATCAGCCCCAGCATTTT
TRBV19	.	.	TRBJ2-6	CASSPRDSFWANVLTF	TGTGCCAGTAGTCCAAGAGACTCCTTCTGGGCCAACGTCCTGACTTTC
TRBV19	TRBD1	once	TRBJ2-2	CATRAGGRTGELFF	TGTGCCACCAGGGCAGGGGGAAGGACCGGGGAGCTGTTTTTT
TRBV6-1	TRBD1	.	TRBJ1-1	CASSEDRELTEAFF	TGTGCCAGCAGTGAGGACAGGGAGTTAACTGAAGCTTTCTTT
TRBV27	TRBD1	.	TRBJ1-2	CASSFGPGFSAGGYGYTF	TGTGCCAGCAGTTTCGGACCTGGGTTTTCGGCAGGGGGCTATGGCTACACCTTC
TRBV5-1	.	.	TRBJ1-1	CASSAIQGMNTEAFF	TGCGCCAGCAGCGCAATCCAGGGGATGAACACTGAAGCTTTCTTT
TRBV6-1	TRBD2	.	TRBJ2-1	CASRSRTSGYNEQFF	TGTGCCAGCCGTTCTCGGACTAGCGGATACAATGAGCAGTTCTTC
TRBV4-2	TRBD1	.	TRBJ1-4	CASSQEIGQGTGEKLFF	TGTGCCAGCAGCCAAGAGATTGGACAGGGGACGGGTGAAAAACTGTTTTTT